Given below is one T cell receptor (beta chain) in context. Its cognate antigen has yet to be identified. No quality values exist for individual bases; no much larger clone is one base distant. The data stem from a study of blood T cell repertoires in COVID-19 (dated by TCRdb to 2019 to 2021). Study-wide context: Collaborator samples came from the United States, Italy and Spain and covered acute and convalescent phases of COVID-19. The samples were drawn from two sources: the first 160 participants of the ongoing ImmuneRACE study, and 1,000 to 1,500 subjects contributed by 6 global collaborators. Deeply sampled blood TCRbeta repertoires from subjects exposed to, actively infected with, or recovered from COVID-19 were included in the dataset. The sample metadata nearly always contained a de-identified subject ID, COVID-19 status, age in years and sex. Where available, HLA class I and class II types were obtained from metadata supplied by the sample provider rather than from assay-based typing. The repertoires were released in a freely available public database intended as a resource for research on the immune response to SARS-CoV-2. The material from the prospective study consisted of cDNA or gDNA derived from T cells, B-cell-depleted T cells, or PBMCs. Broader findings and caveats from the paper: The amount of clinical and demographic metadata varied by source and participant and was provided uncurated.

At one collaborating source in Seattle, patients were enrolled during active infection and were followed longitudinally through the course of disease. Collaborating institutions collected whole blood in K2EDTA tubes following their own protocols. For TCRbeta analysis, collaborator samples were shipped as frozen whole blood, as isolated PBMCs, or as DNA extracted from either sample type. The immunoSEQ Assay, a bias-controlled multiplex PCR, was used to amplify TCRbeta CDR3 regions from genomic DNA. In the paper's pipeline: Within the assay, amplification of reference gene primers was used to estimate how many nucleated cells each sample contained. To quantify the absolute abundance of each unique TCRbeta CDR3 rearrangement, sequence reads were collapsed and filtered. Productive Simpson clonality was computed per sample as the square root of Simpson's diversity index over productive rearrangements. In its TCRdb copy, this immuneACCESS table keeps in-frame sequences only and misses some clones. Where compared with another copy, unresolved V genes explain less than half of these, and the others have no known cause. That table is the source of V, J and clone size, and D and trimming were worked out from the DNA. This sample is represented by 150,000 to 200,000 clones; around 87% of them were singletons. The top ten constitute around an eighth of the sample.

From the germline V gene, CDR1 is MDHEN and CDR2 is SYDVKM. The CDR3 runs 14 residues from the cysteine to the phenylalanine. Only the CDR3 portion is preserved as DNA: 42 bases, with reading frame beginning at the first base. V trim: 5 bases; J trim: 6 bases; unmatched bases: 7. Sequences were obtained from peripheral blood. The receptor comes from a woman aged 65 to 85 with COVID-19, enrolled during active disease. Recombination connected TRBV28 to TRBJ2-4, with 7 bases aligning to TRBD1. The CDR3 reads CASSEQRQGNIQYF. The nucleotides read TGTGCCAGCAGTGAACAGCGACAGGGAAACATTCAGTACTTC.